Listed below are T cell receptor beta chains from one sample, sequenced in a study of T cells expressing NK-cell markers. Reanalyzing the 5' RACE reads, TCRdb keeps one entry per CDR3 protein, without DNA. The sample has about 260,000 distinct CDR3 sequences. Sequences were obtained from blood T cells: a sorted CD56 or NKG2C T cell subset, CD4+ or CD8+ T cells, or bulk PBMC T cells (not recorded which). Receptors originate from a man younger than 35 in good health. Both conserved end residues are part of each CDR3. The order of the fields is J gene, V gene, CDR3 protein.

TRBJ2-2 | TRBV27 | CASSPGQGFTGELFF
TRBJ2-3 | TRBV18 | CASSQGSPKDTQYF
TRBJ1-1 | TRBV29-1 | CSVEITNTEAFF
TRBJ2-5 | TRBV7-6 | CASSPGGPETQYF
TRBJ2-5 | TRBV12-3/TRBV12-4 | CASTIFGADVGETQYF
TRBJ2-1 | TRBV5-4 | CASREGTSSYNEQFF
TRBJ2-4 | TRBV11-3 | CASSLVTSGPLAKNIQYF
TRBJ2-2 | TRBV28 | CASSLNLTGELFF
TRBJ1-4 | TRBV12-3/TRBV12-4 | CASMRGVIEKLFF
TRBJ2-1 | TRBV7-8 | CASISPGGRALTYNEQFF
TRBJ2-5 | TRBV18 | CASSPPTETQYF
TRBJ2-3 | TRBV6-1 | CASSEARARTQYF
TRBJ2-6 | TRBV11-2 | CASRYLGRAGANVLTF
TRBJ2-2 | TRBV5-6 | CASSLGEIRLGGTGELFF
TRBJ2-1 | TRBV18 | CASSPPGWLADNEQFF
TRBJ2-4 | TRBV6-5 | CASSYSQGANIQYF
TRBJ2-7 | TRBV3-1 | CASSQDMMAYEQYF
TRBJ2-5 | TRBV5-6 | CASSLLTGGWGETQYF
TRBJ1-3 | TRBV12-3/TRBV12-4 | CASSLVAGGTVTIYF
TRBJ1-2 | TRBV10-3 | CAISESGTGNYGYTF
TRBJ2-7 | TRBV27 | CASSLTNTGTASYEQYF
TRBJ2-1 | TRBV6-1 | CASRTSGYNEQFF
TRBJ2-3 | TRBV7-9 | CASSFSHSTDTQYF
TRBJ2-1 | TRBV3-1 | CASSQVGLADNEQFF
TRBJ2-1 | TRBV29-1 | CSVERLNNEQFF
TRBJ2-1 | TRBV23-1 | CASSQSWDGWDEQFF
TRBJ1-5 | TRBV10-3 | CAISRDKYSNQPQHF
TRBJ2-1 | TRBV7-2 | CASSSNLRSAEQFF
TRBJ1-1 | TRBV4-1 | CASSQEDGGMNTEAFF